This TCR beta chain appears in the sequencing data of a study of T cells in localized non-small cell lung cancer. As concerns this clone: The antigen remains unidentified.

Repertoires were generated with immunoSEQ multiplex PCR, while TCRdb's copy carries only in-frame clones and drops some. The repertoire has some 78,000 clones, approximately 84% of them found once; the top ten carry over 2.5%. Study conclusions and caveats: Overall survival was longer when the density of T cells in the blood was higher. A median of about 58 of the top 100 tumor clones appeared in adjacent lung, which was paired and uninvolved. Maximal T cell clonality occurred in uninvolved adjacent lung, with tumor ranking below it.

This CDR3 region has 16 residues. Looked up from germline, CDR1 is MNHEY and CDR2 is SMNVEV (reference sequence). Between the trimmed V and J ends, which lost 8 bases and 0 bases, there was a span of 16 bases. Sample: peripheral blood, taken before any cancer treatment. The V call is TRBV27, the J call TRBJ1-4, with D uncertain. The clonotype comes from a man between 40 and 69 years old with stage I lung adenocarcinoma. The DNA for the CDR3 is TGTGCCAGCGGCCATCGGAACCATGCAACTAATGAAAAACTGTTTTTT. Amino acid sequence: CASGHRNHATNEKLFF. Full variable domain (outside the CDR3, taken from reference TRBV27 and TRBJ1-4): EAQVTQNPRYLITVTGKKLTVTCSQNMNHEYMSWYRQDPGLGLRQIYYSMNVEVTDKGDVPEGYKVSRKEKRNFPLILESPSPNQTSLYFCASGHRNHATNEKLFFGSGTQLSVL.